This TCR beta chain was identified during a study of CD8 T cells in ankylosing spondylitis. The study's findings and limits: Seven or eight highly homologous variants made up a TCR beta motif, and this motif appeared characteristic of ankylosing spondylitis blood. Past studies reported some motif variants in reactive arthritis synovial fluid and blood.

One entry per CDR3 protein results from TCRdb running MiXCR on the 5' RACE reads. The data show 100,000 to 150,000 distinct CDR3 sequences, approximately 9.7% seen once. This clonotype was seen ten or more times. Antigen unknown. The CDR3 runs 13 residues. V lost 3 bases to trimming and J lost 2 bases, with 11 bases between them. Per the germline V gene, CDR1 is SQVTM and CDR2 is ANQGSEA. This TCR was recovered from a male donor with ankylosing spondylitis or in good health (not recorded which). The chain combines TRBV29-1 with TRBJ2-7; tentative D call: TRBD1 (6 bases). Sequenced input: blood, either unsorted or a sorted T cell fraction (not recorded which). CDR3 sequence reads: CSVEDSLAYEQYF. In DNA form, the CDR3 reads TGCAGCGTTGAGGACAGCCTAGCCTACGAGCAGTACTTC.